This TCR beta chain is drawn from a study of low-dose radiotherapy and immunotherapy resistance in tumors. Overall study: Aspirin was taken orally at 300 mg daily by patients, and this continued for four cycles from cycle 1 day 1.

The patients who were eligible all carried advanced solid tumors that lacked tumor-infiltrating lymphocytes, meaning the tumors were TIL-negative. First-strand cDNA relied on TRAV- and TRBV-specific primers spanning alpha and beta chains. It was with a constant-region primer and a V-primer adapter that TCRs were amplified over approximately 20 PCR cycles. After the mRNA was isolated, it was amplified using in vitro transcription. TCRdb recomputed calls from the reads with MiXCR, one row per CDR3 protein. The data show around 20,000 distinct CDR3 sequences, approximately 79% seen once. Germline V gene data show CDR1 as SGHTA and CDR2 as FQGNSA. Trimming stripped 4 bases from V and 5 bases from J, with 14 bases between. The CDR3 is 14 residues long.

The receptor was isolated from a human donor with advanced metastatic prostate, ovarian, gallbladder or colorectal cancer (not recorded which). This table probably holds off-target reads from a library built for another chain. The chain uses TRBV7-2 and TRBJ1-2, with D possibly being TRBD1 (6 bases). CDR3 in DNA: TGTGCCAGCAGCTCCGAAGGGGGTCTTTATGGCTACACCTTC. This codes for CASSSEGGLYGYTF.